Each of the 31 T cell receptor beta chains below was sequenced from the same sample in a study of CD8 T cells in ankylosing spondylitis. TCRdb recomputed calls from the 5' RACE reads with MiXCR, one row per CDR3 protein. The data hold 200,000 or so distinct CDR3 sequences, with 15% to 20% observed a single time. Sequencing was done on a sample of blood, either unsorted or a sorted T cell fraction (not recorded which). The source is a male donor aged 10 to 30 with ankylosing spondylitis or in good health (not recorded which).

This clonotype has ten or more counts. The chain links TRBV4-3 to TRBJ2-1, with a possible D match to TRBD2 (5 bases). This CDR3 region has 16 residues. Trimming cost V 4 bases and J 6 bases, with 19 bases left between them. CDR1 LGHNA and CDR2 YSLEER come from the germline V gene. CDR3 in DNA: TGCGCCAGCAGCCCCGAACCGGGCCCACGGGGCAATGAGCAGTTCTTC. Amino acid sequence: CASSPEPGPRGNEQFF.

This clonotype was recorded at least ten times. CDR3 coding DNA: TGTGCCAGCAGCTTGGAACTACCCCTCAAGTACGAGCAGTACGTC. Protein sequence: CASSLELPLKYEQYV. The chain combines TRBV5-6 with TRBJ2-7; D gene uncertain. This CDR3 region has 15 residues. The V and J ends lost 0 bases and 4 bases respectively, with 14 bases between them. The germline CDR1 and CDR2 sequences are SGHDT and YYEEEE.

At least ten counts were recorded for this clonotype. The rearrangement joins TRBV7-2 to TRBJ2-6, with D uncertain. Germline V gene data show CDR1 as SGHTA and CDR2 as FQGNSA. With 3 bases removed from V and 4 bases from J, the gap between germline ends came to 10 bases. The CDR3 runs to 15 residues. The CDR3 reads CASSLEPSGANVLTF. CDR3 sequence (DNA): TGTGCCAGCAGCTTGGAGCCATCCGGGGCCAACGTCCTGACTTTC.

The V gene is TRBV7-2, the J gene TRBJ1-5, with TRBD1 matching over 9 bases. The CDR3 extends over 16 amino acids. The V and J ends lost 4 bases and 10 bases, in that order; junction bases with no gene match: 14. In germline, CDR1 is SGHTA, CDR2 FQGNSA. The CDR3 loop reads CASSSGTGLNLSPQHF. The CDR3 region has the DNA TGTGCCAGCAGCTCGGGGACAGGGTTGAATCTCTCACCCCAGCATTTT.

This clonotype was seen once. The V and J genes are TRBV12-3 or TRBV12-4 and TRBJ1-5; a possible D gene is TRBD1 (5 bases). Trimming removed 1 base from V and 12 bases from J, with 10 bases in between. The CDR3 is 12 residues long. The CDR3 loop is CASSLGKGRQHF. In DNA form, the CDR3 reads TGTGCCAGCAGTTTAGGAAAGGGACGCCAGCATTTT.

Many counts were recorded for this clonotype. The CDR3 here is CASRWGQGAQANTGELFF. The CDR3 DNA sequence: TGTGCCAGCCGATGGGGACAGGGGGCGCAGGCGAACACCGGGGAGCTGTTTTTT. The chain couples TRBV6-5 to TRBJ2-2; 12 positions agree with TRBD1. The CDR3 runs to 18 residues. Germline V gene lookup returns CDR1 MNHEY and CDR2 SVGAGI. Losses at the gene ends were 8 bases for V and 0 bases for J; bases not matched to a gene: 10.

This clonotype has a count of ten or more. The rearrangement links TRBV20-1 to TRBJ2-1; no clear D gene. The V end lost 0 bases, the J end lost 3 bases, and 9 bases lay between the germline ends. CDR1 is DFQATT, CDR2 SNEGSKA, per germline (reference sequence). The CDR3 length is 14 residues. DNA of the CDR3: TGCAGTGCTAGAGATCTCACAGTCTACAATGAGCAGTTCTTC. Its protein product is CSARDLTVYNEQFF.

This clonotype was counted many times. The chain is built from TRBV20-1 and TRBJ2-1, with D perhaps given as TRBD1 or TRBD2 (6 bases each). The CDR3 covers 14 residues. Germline CDR1 DFQATT, CDR2 SNEGSKA (reference sequence). With 6 bases removed from V and 0 bases from J, the gap between germline ends came to 12 bases. In nucleotides, the CDR3 is TGCAGTGCCGAGGGGGGAAGCTCCTACAATGAGCAGTTCTTC. Amino acids: CSAEGGSSYNEQFF.

This clonotype has ten or more counts. In DNA form, the CDR3 reads TGTGCCATCAGCGCAGACAGGTTCCCCTCCTACGAGCAGTACGTC. Translating it yields CAISADRFPSYEQYV. The chain has TRBV10-3 and TRBJ2-7; perhaps TRBD1 as D (6 bases). The V gene's germline CDR1 is ENHRY and CDR2 SYGVKD. V lost 6 bases, J lost 0 bases, and 15 bases lay in between. The CDR3 is 15 amino acids.

This clonotype was seen repeatedly, ten times or more. The chain joins TRBV6-2 or TRBV6-3 to TRBJ1-2; 7 nucleotides match TRBD1. With V trimmed by 6 bases and J by 3 bases, 10 bases remained unmatched. Per the germline V gene, CDR1 is MNHEY and CDR2 is SVGEGT. This CDR3 comprises 15 residues. In DNA form, the CDR3 reads TGTGCCAGCAGACAACAGGGGATTCTCCACTATGGCTACACCTTC. Translating gives CASRQQGILHYGYTF.

At least ten counts were recorded for this clonotype. This chain links TRBV7-8 with TRBJ2-7, with D possibly matching TRBD2 (6 bases). Germline V CDR1 and CDR2: SGHVS, FQNEAQ. This CDR3 comprises 15 residues. Trimming removed 1 base from V and 0 bases from J, with 10 bases in between. CDR3 in DNA: TGTGCCAGCAGCTTAGAAACTAGCCTCTCCTACGAGCAGTACGTC. Residues: CASSLETSLSYEQYV.

This clonotype was found many times. V gene TRBV5-1 combines with J gene TRBJ2-7; 9 bases are shared with TRBD1. CDR1 is SGHRS and CDR2 is YFSETQ in the germline V gene. The ends lost 0 bases at V and 1 base at J; junction bases unmatched: 8. The CDR3 sequence is 17 residues long. The CDR3 DNA reads as TGCGCCAGCAGCTTGGGGCCAAGGACAGGGGATTCCTACGAGCAGTACGTC. This translates into CASSLGPRTGDSYEQYV.

This clonotype appeared many times. V usage is TRBV5-4 and J usage is TRBJ2-2, with TRBD1 matching 9 bases. The CDR3 extends over 16 amino acids. From germline, CDR1 is SGHNT and CDR2 YYREEE (reference sequence). V lost 3 bases to trimming and J lost 4 bases; unmatched junction nucleotides: 7. The CDR3 DNA reads as TGTGCCAGCAGCTCGGGACAGGGTTACATCACCGGGGAGCTGTTTTTT. The encoded protein is CASSSGQGYITGELFF.

There are many counts of this clonotype. The chain recombines TRBV20-1 with TRBJ1-6; D call uncertain. Germline values: CDR1 DFQATT, CDR2 SNEGSKA (reference sequence). The CDR3 covers 16 residues. V lost 2 bases to trimming and J lost 10 bases, with 21 bases between them. In DNA form, the CDR3 reads TGCAGTGCTAGAAAGCTTGAAGTACAGTGGGAATCACCCCTCCACTTT. Its translation: CSARKLEVQWESPLHF.

The CDR3 spells CSGQTQHSYEQYF. CDR3 nucleotide sequence: TGCAGCGGTCAGACGCAGCACTCCTACGAGCAGTACTTC. The chain joins TRBV29-1 to TRBJ2-7, with D unresolved. Per the germline V gene, CDR1 is SQVTM and CDR2 is ANQGSEA. The CDR3 is made up of 13 amino acids. The V end was cut by 7 bases, the J end by 0 bases, with 13 bases between.

The J gene is TRBJ2-5, the V gene TRBV5-1; TRBD1 agrees at 7 bases. The CDR3 contains 14 residues. Germline-derived CDR1 and CDR2 are SGHRS and YFSETQ. After removal of 1 base from V and 5 bases from J, the junction contained 5 bases not matched to a gene. The CDR3 loop is CASSLLTGAETQYF. In DNA, the CDR3 is TGCGCCAGCAGCTTGCTAACAGGGGCCGAGACCCAGTACTTC.

This clonotype showed up many times. V and J are TRBV24-1 and TRBJ2-1; 7 nucleotides agree with TRBD1. With 0 bases clipped from V and 3 bases from J, the junction kept 4 bases outside the gene matches. Germline CDR1 is KGHDR and CDR2 is SFDVKD. The CDR3 is 16 amino acids. This chain's CDR3 is CATSDLTGVNYNEQFF. CDR3 DNA: TGTGCCACCAGTGATTTGACAGGGGTCAACTACAATGAGCAGTTCTTC.

This clonotype has a single count. The rearrangement joins TRBV7-9 to TRBJ2-1, with D uncertain. Deletions cut 1 base from V and 7 bases from J, with 17 bases between. The CDR3 loop spans 16 amino acids. CDR1 is SEHNR and CDR2 is FQNEAQ in the germline V gene (reference sequence). CDR3 DNA sequence: TGTGCCAGCAGCTTAGTACCACTACCCGGTGGTAATGAGCAGTTCTTC. It translates to CASSLVPLPGGNEQFF. The full variable domain, in which reference TRBV7-9 and TRBJ2-1 provide the parts outside the CDR3, is DTGVSQNPRHKITKRGQNVTFRCDPISEHNRLYWYRQTLGQGPEFLTYFQNEAQLEKSRLLSDRFSAERPKGSFSTLEIQRTEQGDSAMYLCASSLVPLPGGNEQFFGPGTRLTVL.

This clonotype has ten or more counts. V and J are TRBV10-3 and TRBJ1-3; TRBD1 might be the D (6 bases). The CDR3 covers 13 residues. The germline CDR1 and CDR2 sequences are ENHRY and SYGVKD. Trimming pared 7 bases from V and 7 bases from J, leaving 14 bases between. The CDR3 DNA reads as TGTGCCATCAACTCGGACAGAGGGAACACCATATATTTT. Its protein product is CAINSDRGNTIYF.

This chain joins TRBV7-6 and TRBJ2-3; 9 positions agree with TRBD2. Per germline, CDR1 SGHVS and CDR2 FNYEAQ. V lost 6 bases to trimming and J lost 1 base; unmatched junction nucleotides: 2. The CDR3 extends over 14 amino acids. The CDR3 DNA reads TGTGCCAGCAGGCGGACTAGCGGCACAGATACGCAGTATTTT. It yields the protein CASRRTSGTDTQYF.

Ten or more counts support this clonotype. The V gene is TRBV20-1, the J gene TRBJ2-6; D is uncertain. Trimming removed 2 bases at V and 4 bases at J, with 15 bases between. CDR1 and CDR2 (germline): DFQATT, SNEGSKA (reference sequence). The CDR3 totals 16 residues. The CDR3 coding sequence is TGCAGTGCTAGACCAGCTTCCGCCCAGGGGGCCAACGTCCTGACTTTC. Protein product: CSARPASAQGANVLTF.

This clonotype was observed many times. This chain's CDR3 is CASSLGGGYGYTF. The CDR3 DNA reads TGTGCCAGCAGTTTAGGGGGCGGCTATGGCTACACCTTC. This sequence joins TRBV27 and TRBJ1-2; TRBD1 might be the D (6 bases). V dropped 2 bases and J dropped 4 bases, with 8 bases sitting between them. The germline V gene encodes CDR1 MNHEY and CDR2 SMNVEV (reference sequence). The CDR3 consists of 13 residues.

The sample holds many counts of this clonotype. The chain uses TRBV20-1 and TRBJ2-3, with D perhaps TRBD1 or TRBD2 (5 bases each). The CDR3 has 15 residues. CDR1 DFQATT and CDR2 SNEGSKA come from the germline V gene (reference sequence). Trimming pared 0 bases from V and 6 bases from J, leaving 16 bases between. The CDR3 nucleotides read TGCAGTGCTAGAGATCGGGGCAGTTCACTCGATACGCAGTATTTT. Translated: CSARDRGSSLDTQYF.

V usage is TRBV7-2 and J usage is TRBJ1-4, with 7 bases identical to TRBD1. After removal of 5 bases from V and 4 bases from J, the junction contained 7 bases not matched to a gene. The CDR3 length is 15 residues. Germline assignment: CDR1 SGHTA and CDR2 FQGNSA. The CDR3 coding sequence is TGTGCCAGCAGCCGTGGAGACAGGGATAATGAAAAACTGTTTTTT. It encodes CASSRGDRDNEKLFF.

In nucleotides, the CDR3 is TGTGCCAGCAGCCTCTCGGACGGATGGGTCGCAGATACGCAGTATTTT. It codes for CASSLSDGWVADTQYF. This chain links TRBV7-6 with TRBJ2-3; D gene unclear. The germline gives CDR1 SGHVS, CDR2 FNYEAQ. CDR3 length: 16 residues. Trimming took 5 bases from V and 4 from J, leaving 19 bases between them.

The sample holds many counts of this clonotype. The CDR3 spells CASGLSRTSGKRNEQFF. The CDR3 nucleotides are TGTGCTAGTGGTTTGTCCCGGACTAGCGGGAAGAGGAATGAGCAGTTCTTC. The genes are TRBV12-5 and TRBJ2-1; TRBD2 matches at 12 bases. The trim removed 2 bases at V and 7 bases at J, leaving 9 bases unmatched. The CDR3 sequence is 17 residues long. Germline values: CDR1 LGHNT, CDR2 FRNRAP.

This clonotype has ten or more counts. The chain joins TRBV12-3 or TRBV12-4 to TRBJ1-1, with TRBD1 identical over 7 bases. The CDR3 consists of 12 residues. The V gene end was trimmed by 5 bases and the J gene end by 11 bases; junction bases not matched to a gene: 8. The CDR3 DNA reads TGTGCCAGCAGTCCTAGGGGGCGGCGGGCTTTCTTT. Its translation: CASSPRGRRAFF.

The chain recombines TRBV7-9 with TRBJ2-7, with D possibly being TRBD2 (7 bases). Germline assignment: CDR1 SEHNR and CDR2 FQNEAQ (reference sequence). V dropped 11 bases and J dropped 2 bases, with 13 bases sitting between them. This CDR3 is built from 12 residues. The CDR3 DNA is TGTGCCGGGGGCGGGAGCGCCTACGAGCAGTACTTC. As protein: CAGGGSAYEQYF.

This clonotype appeared many times. The DNA for the CDR3 is TGTGCCAGCAGTCCGGGACTAGAGCAGTTCTTC. Translating gives CASSPGLEQFF. V is TRBV12-3 or TRBV12-4 and J is TRBJ2-1, with 7 bases fitting TRBD2. After removal of 5 bases from V and 10 bases from J, the junction contained 2 bases not matched to a gene. The CDR3 totals 11 residues.

This clonotype was recorded at least ten times. The rearrangement joins TRBV12-3 or TRBV12-4 to TRBJ1-2; D remains unclear. The CDR3 consists of 12 residues. Between the trimmed V and J ends, which lost 5 bases and 6 bases, there was a span of 10 bases. The CDR3 DNA reads as TGTGCCAGCAGTCTCCCCGGGGATGGCTACACCTTC. It yields the protein CASSLPGDGYTF.

This clonotype was seen at least ten times. The chain links TRBV20-1 to TRBJ2-7; unclear D gene. The germline V gene encodes CDR1 DFQATT and CDR2 SNEGSKA (reference sequence). The CDR3 has 12 residues. Trimming left V 2 bases short and J 2 bases short, with 7 bases between. The CDR3 DNA reads TGCAGTGCTAGAACAGCTACCTACGAGCAGTACTTC. Protein product: CSARTATYEQYF.